The rows below give T cell receptor beta chains drawn from one sample of a study of cytomegalovirus exposure and HLA in healthy donors. Using immunoSEQ multiplex PCR, the repertoire was profiled, and TCRdb retains in-frame clones only, with some absent. The data include around 50,000 clones; the top ten clones carry 2.1%. The sample consisted of PBMCs. These receptors were taken from a woman aged 40 to 49 in good health and CMV-seronegative. Both conserved end residues are part of each CDR3. The D gene is left open where the match is weak.

TRBD2	TRBJ2-2	TRBV9	15	TGTGCCAGCAGCTCACTAGCGGGGGGCGAGCGGGAGCTGTTTTTT	CASSSLAGGERELFF
NA	TRBJ1-3	TRBV5-1	14	TGCGCCAGCAGCTTGCTAGGCTCTGGAAACACCATATATTTT	CASSLLGSGNTIYF
NA	TRBJ2-3	TRBV7-9	14	TGTGCCAGCAACCCTTCGGGTAATCCAGATACGCAGTATTTT	CASNPSGNPDTQYF
TRBD2	TRBJ2-7	TRBV5-6	15	TGTGCCAGCAGTAATAGCGGGGGGGCGTCCTACGAGCAGTACTTC	CASSNSGGASYEQYF
NA	TRBJ1-6	TRBV7-2	13	TGTGCCAGCGTAGAGGAAGGGGGTTCACCCCTCCACTTT	CASVEEGGSPLHF
NA	TRBJ1-1	TRBV2	13	TGTGCCAGCAGGGACAGATTGAACACTGAAGCTTTCTTT	CASRDRLNTEAFF
TRBD1	TRBJ1-1	TRBV5-5	14	TGTGCCAGCAGTTACAGGGGGCCGAGCACTGAAGCTTTCTTT	CASSYRGPSTEAFF
TRBD2	TRBJ2-7	TRBV13	14	TGTGCCAGCAGCTCCCCTCCTGCGGGAGACGAGCAGTACTTC	CASSSPPAGDEQYF
NA	TRBJ2-1	TRBV5-1	15	TGCGCCAGCAGCCTAGGACAGAGCTCCGACAATGAGCAGTTCTTC	CASSLGQSSDNEQFF
NA	TRBJ2-7	TRBV7-9	12	TGTGCCAGCAGCGCAAACAGGGACGGGCAGTACTTC	CASSANRDGQYF
TRBD2	TRBJ2-1	TRBV29-1	10	TGCAGCGGAGGGGAGGGTGAGCAGTTCTTC	CSGGEGEQFF
TRBD1	TRBJ1-5	TRBV15	15	TGTGCCACCAGCCTCGACAGGGGGCGAGGGCAGCCCCAGCATTTT	CATSLDRGRGQPQHF
NA	TRBJ2-5	TRBV7-9	15	TGTGCCAGCAGCTTAGCGCAGGGGGGAATAGAGACCCAGTACTTC	CASSLAQGGIETQYF
NA	TRBJ1-5	TRBV5-1	15	TGCGCCAGCAGCCCCGAGGGTCCTAGCAATCAGCCCCAGCATTTT	CASSPEGPSNQPQHF
TRBD1	TRBJ1-5	TRBV11-2	14	TGTGCCAGCAGCCGCGGGACAGTCAATCAGCCCCAGCATTTT	CASSRGTVNQPQHF
TRBD1	TRBJ2-2	TRBV18	18	TGTGCCAGCTCACCCCCCAGTGGCGGGACAGGAAACACCGGGGAGCTGTTTTTT	CASSPPSGGTGNTGELFF
NA	TRBJ1-4	TRBV28	12	TGTGCCACCCTGAGGAATAATGAAAAACTGTTTTTT	CATLRNNEKLFF
TRBD1	TRBJ1-1	TRBV6-1	15	TGTGCCAGCAGCTCTTGGTCAGGGGGCAACACTGAAGCTTTCTTT	CASSSWSGGNTEAFF
NA	TRBJ2-3	TRBV2	11	TGTGCCGGAGGGCAAACAGATACGCAGTATTTT	CAGGQTDTQYF
NA	TRBJ1-1	TRBV5-1	14	TGCGCCAGCAGCTTGGGAGGGCTGGGCACTGAAGCTTTCTTT	CASSLGGLGTEAFF
TRBD1	TRBJ1-1	TRBV10-2	12	TGCGCCAGCATTACAGGGGGCACTGAAGATTTCTTT	CASITGGTEDFF
NA	TRBJ2-5	TRBV7-9	13	TGTGCCAGCACCTTAGACTTACGGGAGACCCAGTACTTC	CASTLDLRETQYF
NA	TRBJ2-5	TRBV4-1	17	TGCGCCAGCAGCCACGATTGGTGGGACACCGGTAGGGAGACCCAGTACTTC	CASSHDWWDTGRETQYF
TRBD2	TRBJ2-7	TRBV2	14	TGTGCCAGCCGACTAGCGGGAGGGTCCTACGAGCAGTACTTC	CASRLAGGSYEQYF
TRBD1	TRBJ1-1	TRBV18	13	TGTGCCAGCTCACCTGGTAGAGACAGGGATGATTTCTTT	CASSPGRDRDDFF
NA	TRBJ2-2	TRBV27	16	TGTGCCAGCACACAAACAGGGAGCGGCAAGACCGGGGAGCTGTTTTTT	CASTQTGSGKTGELFF
TRBD2	TRBJ2-5	TRBV7-2	15	TGTGCCAGCAGCTTAAGTAGCGGGGTAGTGGAGACCCAGTACTTC	CASSLSSGVVETQYF
TRBD2	TRBJ2-7	TRBV18	15	TGTGCCAGCTCACCAACTAGCGGGGCGGCCTACGAGCAGTACTTC	CASSPTSGAAYEQYF
NA	TRBJ2-3	TRBV7-9	10	TGTGCCAGCGAAGGGGTTAAGCAGTATTTT	CASEGVKQYF
TRBD1	TRBJ1-3	TRBV7-6	14	TGTGCCAGCAGCTCCCGGGACAGTGGAAACACCATATATTTT	CASSSRDSGNTIYF
NA	TRBJ2-6	TRBV7-9	15	TGTGCCAGCAGCTACGCGGGCTCTGGGGCCAACGTCCTGACTTTC	CASSYAGSGANVLTF
NA	TRBJ2-3	TRBV4-1	17	TGCGCCAGCAGCGCAAGACCCAGGACATTTACGGGAGATACGCAGTATTTT	CASSARPRTFTGDTQYF
TRBD1	TRBJ2-7	TRBV11-2	15	TGTGCCAGCAGCTTAGGTGGGACAGGGGTCCACGAGCAGTACTTC	CASSLGGTGVHEQYF
TRBD1	TRBJ1-1	TRBV5-1	16	TGCGCCAGCAGCCGTCTCCCGGGACAGATGAACACTGAAGCTTTCTTT	CASSRLPGQMNTEAFF
NA	TRBJ1-1	TRBV2	14	TGTGCCAGCAGTGAAGCGCTTCGCGGAGACGAAGCTTTCTTT	CASSEALRGDEAFF
NA	TRBJ2-7	TRBV6-1	14	TGTGCCAGCAGTGATACTGGACAGACCTACGAGCAGTACTTC	CASSDTGQTYEQYF
NA	TRBJ2-7	TRBV2	11	TGTGCCAGCAGCCTCGCCTACGAGCAGTACTTC	CASSLAYEQYF
TRBD1	TRBJ1-2	TRBV5-1	15	TGCGCCAGCAGCTTGGGGGACAGGGGATCTGATGGCTACACCTTC	CASSLGDRGSDGYTF
NA	TRBJ1-1	TRBV29-1	15	TGCAGCGCCTCGGGGGGGTGGGGTATGAACACTGAAGCTTTCTTT	CSASGGWGMNTEAFF
TRBD1	TRBJ1-2	TRBV5-4	15	TGTGCCAGCAGCCCGAATCCCCAGGGGGGTTATGGCTACACCTTC	CASSPNPQGGYGYTF
TRBD2	TRBJ2-5	TRBV7-9	16	TGTGCCAGCAGCCAAAAGGAGAGCGGGAGCGGTGGGACCCAGTACTTC	CASSQKESGSGGTQYF
NA	TRBJ2-2	TRBV10-3	12	TGTGCCAGCGGAGCGAACACCGGGGAGCTGTTTTTT	CASGANTGELFF
NA	TRBJ1-1	TRBV12-5	14	TGTGCTAGTGGTCCGAAAACTGAGAACACTGAAGCTTTCTTT	CASGPKTENTEAFF
NA	TRBJ2-5	TRBV5-1	13	TGCGCCAGCAGCTCCTCGCAGGTAGAGACCCAGTACTTC	CASSSSQVETQYF
TRBD1	TRBJ1-1	TRBV6-1	13	TGTGCCAGCAGACAGGGGTTGAACACTGAAGCTTTCTTT	CASRQGLNTEAFF
TRBD1	TRBJ1-6	TRBV7-2	15	TGTGCCAGCAGCTTCAATCCTACAGGGGGTTCACCCCTCCACTTT	CASSFNPTGGSPLHF
TRBD1	TRBJ1-6	TRBV4-1	15	TGCGCCAGCAGCCAAGACGGGACAGATAATTCACCCCTCCACTTT	CASSQDGTDNSPLHF
TRBD2	TRBJ2-5	TRBV4-3	16	TGCGCCAGCAGCCAAGATGGCGGGGGGGGAGCAGAGACCCAGTACTTC	CASSQDGGGGAETQYF
TRBD1	TRBJ1-2	TRBV7-3	13	TGTGCCAGCAGAGGGGGCGAGGGGCATGGCTACACCTTC	CASRGGEGHGYTF
NA	TRBJ2-7	TRBV6-5	15	TGTGCCAGCAGACCCGAGTGGGGAGAGGCCTACGAGCAGTACTTC	CASRPEWGEAYEQYF
TRBD1	TRBJ2-1	TRBV5-1	16	TGCGCCAGCAGCTTGGAAGGGACAGGGGTGTGGAATGAGCAGTTCTTC	CASSLEGTGVWNEQFF
TRBD2	TRBJ2-3	TRBV5-6	15	TGTGCCAGCAGAATAGCGGGTTCTAGCACAGATACGCAGTATTTT	CASRIAGSSTDTQYF
TRBD1	TRBJ1-1	TRBV7-9	14	TGTGCCAGCAGCCCGACAGGGGCCTACACTGAAGCTTTCTTT	CASSPTGAYTEAFF
NA	TRBJ2-1	TRBV6-5	16	TGTGCCAGCAGTTACTCAGGGGGTAGCCCACCGGATGAGCAGTTCTTC	CASSYSGGSPPDEQFF
TRBD1	TRBJ1-6	TRBV30	14	TGTGCCTGGACTCCGGGGACAGGGGGCTCACCCCTCCACTTT	CAWTPGTGGSPLHF
TRBD2	TRBJ2-5	TRBV27	15	TGTGCCAGCAGTTCAATAGCGGGAGAGGTGGAGACCCAGTACTTC	CASSSIAGEVETQYF
NA	TRBJ2-1	TRBV11-2	14	TGTGCCAGCAGCTTCCGGTTTCGTGCCGGTGAGCAGTTCTTC	CASSFRFRAGEQFF